Listed below are T cell receptor beta chains from one sample, sequenced in a study of blood T cell repertoires in COVID-19. Profiling relied on immunoSEQ multiplex PCR, and the TCRdb table lists in-frame clones only, not all of them. The sample records some 170,000 clones, around 80% being singletons. Sequenced sample: peripheral blood. These receptors all stem from a woman aged 65 to 85 with acute or convalescent COVID-19. Both conserved end residues are part of each CDR3. Fields, in order: D gene, J gene, clone size, V gene, CDR3 DNA, CDR3 protein. A D gene is named only where the DNA matches it firmly. Rows give clone size only sometimes, using once, few, many, or a class for an expanded clone.

D gene: TRBD1
J gene: TRBJ1-5
clone size: NA
V gene: TRBV28
CDR3 DNA: TGTGCCAGCAGCCATGGCTGGGACAGACAGCATTTT
CDR3 protein: CASSHGWDRQHF

D gene: NA
J gene: TRBJ2-7
clone size: few
V gene: TRBV9
CDR3 DNA: TGTGCCAGCAGCGTAGGGTGGCAGGGGTTGTACGAGCAGTACTTC
CDR3 protein: CASSVGWQGLYEQYF

D gene: NA
J gene: TRBJ2-7
clone size: NA
V gene: TRBV9
CDR3 DNA: TGTGCCAGCAGCGTATCAGGGGCAGGTCACGAGCAGTACTTC
CDR3 protein: CASSVSGAGHEQYF

D gene: TRBD1
J gene: TRBJ1-2
clone size: NA
V gene: TRBV7-2
CDR3 DNA: TGTGCCAGCAGCCCCGACAGGGCCCGCTCTAACTATGGCTACACCTTC
CDR3 protein: CASSPDRARSNYGYTF

D gene: TRBD1
J gene: TRBJ2-7
clone size: NA
V gene: TRBV27
CDR3 DNA: TGTGCCAGCGGTTCAGACAGGGGGCTCTTCGGCGAGCAGTACTTC
CDR3 protein: CASGSDRGLFGEQYF

D gene: NA
J gene: TRBJ1-6
clone size: NA
V gene: TRBV27
CDR3 DNA: TGTGCCAGCAGTTTCCAGGGACTAATTGTTTCACCCCTCCACTTT
CDR3 protein: CASSFQGLIVSPLHF

D gene: TRBD1
J gene: TRBJ2-1
clone size: NA
V gene: TRBV5-1
CDR3 DNA: TGCGCCAGCAGCTTGGAGGGGACAGGGGGATTTGAGCAGTTCTTC
CDR3 protein: CASSLEGTGGFEQFF

D gene: TRBD2
J gene: TRBJ2-3
clone size: NA
V gene: TRBV13
CDR3 DNA: TGTGCCAGCAGCTTGGGAGGGCAGAGCACAGATACGCAGTATTTT
CDR3 protein: CASSLGGQSTDTQYF

D gene: NA
J gene: TRBJ2-5
clone size: NA
V gene: TRBV7-2
CDR3 DNA: TGTGCCAGCAGCAGGAACGGGAGATATATAGAGACCCAGTACTTC
CDR3 protein: CASSRNGRYIETQYF

D gene: TRBD1
J gene: TRBJ1-1
clone size: NA
V gene: TRBV7-9
CDR3 DNA: TGTGCCAGCAGCATGAGACAGGGGAGGGACACTGAAGCTTTCTTT
CDR3 protein: CASSMRQGRDTEAFF

D gene: NA
J gene: TRBJ1-2
clone size: NA
V gene: TRBV7-8
CDR3 DNA: TGTGCCAGCAGCTTAGTCAGGGGCGCTGGCTATGGCTACACCTTC
CDR3 protein: CASSLVRGAGYGYTF

D gene: NA
J gene: TRBJ2-5
clone size: NA
V gene: TRBV5-1
CDR3 DNA: TGCGCCAGCAGCGGCGGGACGGCCGGTGGGACCCAGTACTTC
CDR3 protein: CASSGGTAGGTQYF

D gene: TRBD1
J gene: TRBJ2-1
clone size: NA
V gene: TRBV10-3
CDR3 DNA: TGTGCCATCCGCCAGAAGGGGACAGGGATCAATGAGCAGTTCTTC
CDR3 protein: CAIRQKGTGINEQFF

D gene: NA
J gene: TRBJ1-4
clone size: NA
V gene: TRBV18
CDR3 DNA: TGTGCCAGCTCGGGGGGAGGCGAAAAACTGTTTTTT
CDR3 protein: CASSGGGEKLFF

D gene: NA
J gene: TRBJ2-2
clone size: once
V gene: TRBV30
CDR3 DNA: TGTGCCTGGAGTGTCGGGAGTCACACCGGGGAGCTGTTTTTT
CDR3 protein: CAWSVGSHTGELFF

D gene: NA
J gene: TRBJ1-6
clone size: NA
V gene: TRBV19
CDR3 DNA: TGTGCCAGTAGAGACAGGAATTCACCCCTCCACTTT
CDR3 protein: CASRDRNSPLHF

D gene: NA
J gene: TRBJ1-6
clone size: NA
V gene: TRBV28
CDR3 DNA: TGTGCCAGCAGCCGAACAGGAGACAATTCACCCCTCCACTTT
CDR3 protein: CASSRTGDNSPLHF

D gene: NA
J gene: TRBJ2-1
clone size: NA
V gene: TRBV3-1/TRBV3-2
CDR3 DNA: TGTGCCAGCAGCCAAGATCAACTAGCAGGTTACAATGAGCAGTTCTTC
CDR3 protein: CASSQDQLAGYNEQFF

D gene: NA
J gene: TRBJ1-1
clone size: NA
V gene: TRBV10-2
CDR3 DNA: TGCGCCAGCAGTGAGGCCAGAAACACTGAAGCTTTCTTT
CDR3 protein: CASSEARNTEAFF

D gene: NA
J gene: TRBJ1-1
clone size: NA
V gene: TRBV28
CDR3 DNA: TGTGCCAGCAGTTTGCTCCCAGGGGCGAACACTGAAGCTTTCTTT
CDR3 protein: CASSLLPGANTEAFF

D gene: TRBD1
J gene: TRBJ1-4
clone size: NA
V gene: TRBV18
CDR3 DNA: TGTGCCAGCTCACCCTATACAGGGGTGCATGAAAAACTGTTTTTT
CDR3 protein: CASSPYTGVHEKLFF

D gene: TRBD1
J gene: TRBJ1-2
clone size: NA
V gene: TRBV27
CDR3 DNA: TGTGCCAGCAGAAGACAGGGCGCTAACTATGGCTACACCTTC
CDR3 protein: CASRRQGANYGYTF

D gene: TRBD1
J gene: TRBJ2-5
clone size: NA
V gene: TRBV7-2
CDR3 DNA: TGTGCCAGCAGCTTATACAGGGGGGTAGGCCAAGAGACCCAGTACTTC
CDR3 protein: CASSLYRGVGQETQYF

D gene: TRBD2
J gene: TRBJ2-2
clone size: NA
V gene: TRBV30
CDR3 DNA: TGTGCCTGGAGTGGGACTAGCGGGAACACCGGGGAGCTGTTTTTT
CDR3 protein: CAWSGTSGNTGELFF

D gene: NA
J gene: TRBJ2-7
clone size: NA
V gene: TRBV3-1/TRBV3-2
CDR3 DNA: TGTGCCAGCAGCCGGCGGAGGGGTGACGAGCAGTACTTC
CDR3 protein: CASSRRRGDEQYF

D gene: NA
J gene: TRBJ1-2
clone size: NA
V gene: TRBV5-8
CDR3 DNA: TGTGCCAGCAGCTTGGTGCTAAACCTACTCTATGGCTACACCTTC
CDR3 protein: CASSLVLNLLYGYTF

D gene: NA
J gene: TRBJ2-5
clone size: NA
V gene: TRBV5-1
CDR3 DNA: TGCGCCAGCGGAGGCTCCCCCAGTGAGACCCAGTACTTC
CDR3 protein: CASGGSPSETQYF

D gene: TRBD2
J gene: TRBJ2-5
clone size: NA
V gene: TRBV7-8
CDR3 DNA: TGTGCCAGCAGCCGAGCGGGCGGGGGAGAGACCCAGTACTTC
CDR3 protein: CASSRAGGGETQYF

D gene: NA
J gene: TRBJ1-1
clone size: NA
V gene: TRBV6-1
CDR3 DNA: TGTGCCAGCAGTGAACTCACTGAAGCTTTCTTT
CDR3 protein: CASSELTEAFF

D gene: TRBD1
J gene: TRBJ2-2
clone size: NA
V gene: TRBV7-2
CDR3 DNA: TGTGCCAGCAGCGGGAAACAGGGGGCGGGGACCGGGGAGCTGTTTTTT
CDR3 protein: CASSGKQGAGTGELFF

D gene: NA
J gene: TRBJ2-7
clone size: many
V gene: TRBV19
CDR3 DNA: TGTGCCAGTCTAGGAACCCACGAGCAGTACTTC
CDR3 protein: CASLGTHEQYF

D gene: TRBD1
J gene: TRBJ1-3
clone size: NA
V gene: TRBV10-3
CDR3 DNA: TGTGCCACACAGGGGCCCCTTGAGGGAACAACCATATATTTT
CDR3 protein: CATQGPLEGTTIYF

D gene: TRBD1
J gene: TRBJ2-3
clone size: NA
V gene: TRBV10-3
CDR3 DNA: TGTGCCATCAGTTCTCCCGACAGGGGTAGCACAGATACGCAGTATTTT
CDR3 protein: CAISSPDRGSTDTQYF

D gene: NA
J gene: TRBJ2-1
clone size: NA
V gene: TRBV4-3
CDR3 DNA: TGCGCCAGCAGCCAAGTAACCGGGGTCCCCTACAATGAGCAGTTCTTC
CDR3 protein: CASSQVTGVPYNEQFF

D gene: TRBD1
J gene: TRBJ1-1
clone size: NA
V gene: TRBV29-1
CDR3 DNA: TGCAGCGTGGGTCCAGGGGGCTCCACTGAAGCTTTCTTT
CDR3 protein: CSVGPGGSTEAFF

D gene: NA
J gene: TRBJ1-1
clone size: NA
V gene: TRBV6-1
CDR3 DNA: TGTGCCAGCAGTGAAGCCCAAACAGGGTATCGAGAGAGCACTGAAGCTTTCTTT
CDR3 protein: CASSEAQTGYRESTEAFF

D gene: TRBD1
J gene: TRBJ2-2
clone size: NA
V gene: TRBV19
CDR3 DNA: TGTGCCAGTAGTCTAACAGGGGGCGCGAACACCGGGGAGCTGTTTTTT
CDR3 protein: CASSLTGGANTGELFF

D gene: NA
J gene: TRBJ2-2
clone size: NA
V gene: TRBV4-3
CDR3 DNA: TGCGCCAGCAGCCAAGATCCCCTAGTCCCCGGGGAGCTGTTTTTT
CDR3 protein: CASSQDPLVPGELFF

D gene: NA
J gene: TRBJ2-3
clone size: NA
V gene: TRBV20-1
CDR3 DNA: TGCAGTGTCAGTAGCACAGATACGCAGTATTTT
CDR3 protein: CSVSSTDTQYF

D gene: NA
J gene: TRBJ2-1
clone size: NA
V gene: TRBV3-1/TRBV3-2
CDR3 DNA: TGTGCCAGCAGCCCTTCGACGGGGGTCTACAATGAGCAGTTCTTC
CDR3 protein: CASSPSTGVYNEQFF

D gene: NA
J gene: TRBJ2-7
clone size: NA
V gene: TRBV28
CDR3 DNA: TGTGCCAGCAGTTTAGCTCGAGAGAACGAGCAGTACTTC
CDR3 protein: CASSLARENEQYF

D gene: TRBD1
J gene: TRBJ1-1
clone size: NA
V gene: TRBV6-1
CDR3 DNA: TGTGCCAGCAGTGAATCAGGGGGGTACACTGAAGCTTTCTTT
CDR3 protein: CASSESGGYTEAFF

D gene: NA
J gene: TRBJ1-1
clone size: few
V gene: TRBV29-1
CDR3 DNA: TGCAGCGTGATAACGGGGATGAACACTGAAGCTTTCTTT
CDR3 protein: CSVITGMNTEAFF

D gene: TRBD1
J gene: TRBJ1-6
clone size: NA
V gene: TRBV2
CDR3 DNA: TGTGCCAGCAGGACGACAGGGGGCGATTCACCCCTCCACTTT
CDR3 protein: CASRTTGGDSPLHF

D gene: NA
J gene: TRBJ2-2
clone size: NA
V gene: TRBV30
CDR3 DNA: TGTGCCTGGAAAACTGGTACAGGGAACACCGGGGAGCTGTTTTTT
CDR3 protein: CAWKTGTGNTGELFF

D gene: TRBD2
J gene: TRBJ2-1
clone size: NA
V gene: TRBV5-1
CDR3 DNA: TGCGCCAGCGGCACCGGGACTAGCATGGTCGATGAGCAGTTCTTC
CDR3 protein: CASGTGTSMVDEQFF

D gene: TRBD1
J gene: TRBJ2-1
clone size: NA
V gene: TRBV27
CDR3 DNA: TGTGCCAGCAGTTTACCAAACAGGGGTTTGGGCAATGAGCAGTTCTTC
CDR3 protein: CASSLPNRGLGNEQFF

D gene: TRBD2
J gene: TRBJ2-1
clone size: NA
V gene: TRBV5-1
CDR3 DNA: TGCGCCAGCAGCTTGATTAGCGGGGGGTATTACAATGAGCAGTTCTTC
CDR3 protein: CASSLISGGYYNEQFF

D gene: TRBD1
J gene: TRBJ2-1
clone size: NA
V gene: TRBV13
CDR3 DNA: TGTGCCAGCAGCTCCCGAAAGGGGGGACAGGGGGTGGGCTACAATGAGCAGTTCTTC
CDR3 protein: CASSSRKGGQGVGYNEQFF

D gene: TRBD2
J gene: TRBJ2-1
clone size: NA
V gene: TRBV5-1
CDR3 DNA: TGCGCCAGCAGCTTGCAACCCGGGCTAGCGGGTGTCAATGAGCAGTTCTTC
CDR3 protein: CASSLQPGLAGVNEQFF

D gene: NA
J gene: TRBJ1-2
clone size: once
V gene: TRBV3-1/TRBV3-2
CDR3 DNA: TGTGCCAGCACCTTCTCTTTTGGGGGCTCCTATGGCTACACCTTC
CDR3 protein: CASTFSFGGSYGYTF

D gene: TRBD1
J gene: TRBJ1-5
clone size: NA
V gene: TRBV6-5
CDR3 DNA: TGTGCCAGCAGTACGGGACAGGGAGATGGCCAGCATTTT
CDR3 protein: CASSTGQGDGQHF

D gene: NA
J gene: TRBJ1-5
clone size: few
V gene: TRBV3-1/TRBV3-2
CDR3 DNA: TGTGCCAGCAGCCAAGATCCCACGGGGAATCAGCCCCAGCATTTT
CDR3 protein: CASSQDPTGNQPQHF

D gene: TRBD1
J gene: TRBJ2-3
clone size: NA
V gene: TRBV29-1
CDR3 DNA: TGCAGCGTCCGACCGGGACAGGGTGGGGATACGCAGTATTTT
CDR3 protein: CSVRPGQGGDTQYF

D gene: NA
J gene: TRBJ2-7
clone size: few
V gene: TRBV27
CDR3 DNA: TGTGCCAGCAGTCAACTCCTACACAGGGCGGTAAGGGGCTACGAGCAGTACTTC
CDR3 protein: CASSQLLHRAVRGYEQYF

D gene: TRBD1
J gene: TRBJ2-5
clone size: NA
V gene: TRBV28
CDR3 DNA: TGTGCCAGCAGTTCGGACAGGGGGGTAGGAGAGACCCAGTACTTC
CDR3 protein: CASSSDRGVGETQYF

D gene: NA
J gene: TRBJ1-2
clone size: NA
V gene: TRBV12-3/TRBV12-4
CDR3 DNA: TGTGCCAGCAGTTTAGCCCTCGGGTATGGCTACACCTTC
CDR3 protein: CASSLALGYGYTF